This T cell receptor beta chain was retrieved from a study of blood T cells in healthy people across ages. Findings and caveats of the study: Diversity of TCR beta per million T cells declined in a roughly linear way with age. Naive T cell percentage strongly correlated with TCR beta diversity.

The second PCR ran about 6 to 12 cycles with a sample-barcoded 5' primer and J-beta primers. Via MiXCR, TCRdb re-called the 5' RACE reads, giving one row per CDR3 protein. The sample lists fewer than 900,000 distinct CDR3 sequences; approximately 49% were seen once. In the case of this clonotype: The antigen is undetermined.

Material: blood. The TCR comes from a woman aged 60 to 75 in good health.

The CDR3: CAISERGASYEQYF. The CDR3 nucleotides are TGTGCCATCAGTGAGCGGGGGGCAAGCTACGAGCAGTACTTC. The rearrangement links TRBV10-3 to TRBJ2-4; maybe TRBD2 (7 bases). The J call may not be correct, given that the DNA end is closer to TRBJ2-7. The CDR3 totals 14 residues. CDR1 and CDR2 from the germline V gene are ENHRY and SYGVKD.